This T cell receptor (beta chain) was found in a study of neurological immune-mediated disorders. The CDR3 sequence is 13 residues long. Deletions cut 3 bases from V and 11 bases from J, with 17 bases between. The germline CDR1 and CDR2 sequences are DFQATT and SNEGSKA (reference sequence). TCRdb re-called the 5' RACE reads through MiXCR, storing one row per CDR3 protein. The table includes over 60,000 distinct CDR3 sequences, roughly 5% detected once. The chain carries TRBV20-1 and TRBJ2-1, with a tentative D call TRBD2 (5 bases). This TCR was recovered from a woman aged 25 to 39 with multiple sclerosis. Sequenced input: PBMCs. The CDR3 nucleotides are TGCAGTGCTAGGAAGTCTCCTGAGGGTCAGCAGTTCTTC. It yields the protein CSARKSPEGQQFF.